A single TCR beta chain is shown here with its context. Authors' methods: Estimation of nucleated cell counts was performed using reference gene primer amplification. Sequenced by immunoSEQ multiplex PCR; TCRdb stores in-frame clones only, minus some. Clonal size and the V and J genes are those of that table, whereas D and trimming came from the DNA. The profile shows 85,000 to 130,000 clones, 70% to 90% of them singletons. This sample is part of a study of blood T cell repertoires in COVID-19. Whole-study context: T cells, B-cell-depleted T cells, or PBMCs supplied cDNA or gDNA.

This CDR3 spans 14 amino acids. Germline CDR1 and CDR2: SEHNR and FQNEAQ (reference sequence). The germline V and J ends were trimmed by 3 bases and 6 bases, with 15 bases remaining between them. Sequenced input: peripheral blood. The genes are TRBV7-9 and TRBJ2-7; maybe TRBD2 (5 bases). The clonotype originates from a woman aged 60-75 years with acute or convalescent COVID-19. CDR3 loop: CASSLTLGAGEQYF. The CDR3 nucleotides read TGTGCCAGCAGCTTGACCCTTGGCGCGGGCGAGCAGTACTTC.